The clone carrying this T cell receptor (beta chain) was counted at least ten times. The antigen remains undetermined. This sample was taken from a study of breast tumors, draining lymph nodes, adjacent tissues. The study, taken as a whole, reports: The data were judged consistent with most tumor T cells coming from lymph node and expanding in tumor.

MiXCR, applied by TCRdb to the multiplex PCR reads, yields one record per CDR3 protein. The table shows about 25,000 distinct CDR3 sequences, with roughly 20% occurring only once. The germline V gene has CDR1 DFQATT and CDR2 SNEGSKA (reference sequence). V was pared by 3 bases and J by 0 bases, with 11 bases between. The CDR3 is 15 residues long. The material sequenced was breast tumor tissue. The sequence derives from a female donor with breast cancer. Some clones in this sample may be carry-over from other donors' samples. This rearrangement joins TRBV20-1 to TRBJ2-2; maybe TRBD1 (6 bases). CDR3 protein: CSARRTDANTGELFF. The CDR3 DNA reads as TGCAGTGCTAGGCGGACAGATGCGAACACCGGGGAGCTGTTTTTT.